The rows below give T cell receptor beta chains drawn from one sample of a study of T-cell reconstitution after alpha-beta-depleted transplantation in children. TCRdb passed the PCR reads through MiXCR, listing each CDR3 protein once. The data hold about 110,000 distinct CDR3 sequences, with approximately 10% observed a single time. The sequences come from PBMCs from the stem cell graft donor, collected from the stem cell graft. Receptors originate from a human donor who donated a stem cell graft to a child with acute lymphoblastic leukemia. Both conserved end residues are part of each CDR3. The order of the fields is D gene, CDR3 length, J gene, V gene, clone size, CDR3 protein, CDR3 DNA. The D gene is left open where the match is weak. Clone size is given for some rows only: seen once, a few or many times, or a class if the clone is expanded.

D: TRBD1
length: 13
J: TRBJ2-1
V: TRBV6-2/TRBV6-3
size: many
CDR3: CASSWTGEGEQFF
DNA: TGTGCCAGCAGTTGGACAGGGGAGGGTGAGCAGTTCTTC

D: NA
length: 14
J: TRBJ2-7
V: TRBV5-1
size: many
CDR3: CASSAPGQSDEQYF
DNA: TGCGCCAGCAGCGCACCGGGACAATCAGACGAGCAGTACTTC

D: TRBD1
length: 13
J: TRBJ1-2
V: TRBV5-8
size: many
CDR3: CASINQGAFGYTF
DNA: TGTGCCAGCATTAATCAGGGGGCGTTTGGCTACACCTTC

D: NA
length: 11
J: TRBJ1-2
V: TRBV30
size: NA
CDR3: CAWSYTAGYTF
DNA: TGTGCCTGGAGTTATACGGCTGGCTACACCTTC

D: NA
length: 14
J: TRBJ1-1
V: TRBV7-2
size: many
CDR3: CASSPVGSNTEAFF
DNA: TGTGCCAGCAGCCCAGTAGGGTCGAACACTGAAGCTTTCTTT

D: NA
length: 15
J: TRBJ1-4
V: TRBV10-3
size: many
CDR3: CAISESTRRREKLFF
DNA: TGTGCCATCAGTGAGTCCACCCGGAGAAGGGAAAAACTGTTTTTT

D: TRBD1
length: 15
J: TRBJ1-6
V: TRBV9
size: many
CDR3: CASSLRDRQNSPLHF
DNA: TGTGCCAGCAGCCTAAGGGACAGGCAGAATTCACCCCTCCACTTT

D: TRBD1
length: 15
J: TRBJ1-5
V: TRBV7-2
size: NA
CDR3: CASSLGRTGGSLAHF
DNA: TGTGCCAGCAGCTTGGGTCGGACAGGGGGATCGTTGGCGCATTTC

D: NA
length: 13
J: TRBJ1-5
V: TRBV27
size: many
CDR3: CASRESVNQPQHF
DNA: TGTGCCAGCAGGGAGTCTGTCAATCAGCCCCAGCATTTT

D: NA
length: 15
J: TRBJ2-7
V: TRBV3-1
size: many
CDR3: CASSQDASGAYEQYF
DNA: TGTGCCAGCAGCCAAGATGCTTCAGGGGCCTACGAGCAGTACTTC

D: NA
length: 10
J: TRBJ2-1
V: TRBV12-3/TRBV12-4
size: many
CDR3: CASRGGEQFF
DNA: TGTGCCAGCCGCGGCGGTGAGCAGTTCTTC

D: NA
length: 14
J: TRBJ2-7
V: TRBV5-1
size: many
CDR3: CASSLRGPGDEQYF
DNA: TGCGCCAGCAGCTTGCGGGGTCCAGGCGACGAGCAGTACTTC

D: NA
length: 22
J: TRBJ2-1
V: TRBV3-1
size: many
CDR3: CASSHPPGKASVKISSYNEQFF
DNA: TGTGCCAGCAGCCACCCCCCCGGAAAGGCTAGCGTTAAGATCAGCTCCTACAATGAGCAGTTCTTC

D: NA
length: 15
J: TRBJ2-3
V: TRBV12-3/TRBV12-4
size: many
CDR3: CASTFLAQATDTQYF
DNA: TGTGCCAGCACCTTCCTAGCACAAGCCACAGATACGCAGTATTTT

D: TRBD1
length: 19
J: TRBJ2-7
V: TRBV7-6
size: NA
CDR3: CASSSNAPYLGGTGYEQYF
DNA: TGTGCCAGCAGCTCCAACGCGCCTTACTTGGGCGGGACAGGCTACGAGCAGTACTTC

D: TRBD2
length: 15
J: TRBJ2-1
V: TRBV5-1
size: many
CDR3: CASSLTPGGQTEQFF
DNA: TGCGCCAGCAGCTTGACGCCGGGGGGGCAGACTGAGCAGTTCTTC

D: TRBD2
length: 15
J: TRBJ2-1
V: TRBV20-1
size: many
CDR3: CSARVAGGPYNEQFF
DNA: TGCAGTGCTAGAGTAGCGGGAGGGCCCTACAATGAGCAGTTCTTC

D: TRBD2
length: 16
J: TRBJ2-1
V: TRBV6-2/TRBV6-3
size: many
CDR3: CASSYPGSGGYNEQFF
DNA: TGTGCCAGCAGTTACCCCGGCAGCGGGGGCTACAATGAGCAGTTCTTC

D: TRBD1
length: 14
J: TRBJ1-6
V: TRBV12-3/TRBV12-4
size: many
CDR3: CASTPGQGNSPLHF
DNA: TGTGCCAGCACCCCGGGACAGGGGAATTCACCCCTCCACTTT